This is a list of T cell receptor beta chains from one sample in a study of blood T cell repertoires in COVID-19. Sequenced by immunoSEQ multiplex PCR; TCRdb stores in-frame clones only, minus some. The table shows roughly 150,000 clones, with around 89% occurring only once. The specimen sequenced was peripheral blood. The receptors stem from an older woman with active COVID-19. Each CDR3 is given without its conserved first and last residue. D genes are given only for firm matches. Rows give clone size only sometimes, using once, few, many, or a class for an expanded clone.

J gene,clone size,V gene,D gene,CDR3 protein
TRBJ2-5,NA,TRBV6-6,TRBD2,ASRLAGGPETQY
TRBJ2-7,NA,TRBV11-2,TRBD2,ASSHRLAGWPYEQY
TRBJ2-1,NA,TRBV6-5,NA,ASSYSGPDINNEQF
TRBJ2-7,NA,TRBV5-1,TRBD2,ASSSSGLAGVDEQY
TRBJ1-2,NA,TRBV7-9,NA,ASSPWTLSSVGYT
TRBJ2-7,few,TRBV5-4,NA,ASSFQGGGSYEQY
TRBJ2-7,NA,TRBV5-1,TRBD1,ASSSKGTASYEQY
TRBJ2-4,NA,TRBV19,NA,ASSKFLLGQQNIQY
TRBJ2-3,NA,TRBV7-2,TRBD2,ASSRGGGVPRGTDTQY
TRBJ2-7,NA,TRBV27,TRBD1,ASSLGQGVGYEQY
TRBJ2-5,NA,TRBV19,NA,ASRGPGETQY
TRBJ1-1,NA,TRBV18,TRBD1,ASSQLRTGLVTEAF
TRBJ2-2,NA,TRBV6-2/TRBV6-3,NA,ASSAPRDTGELF
TRBJ2-7,NA,TRBV6-5,TRBD2,ASSSLAGAYEQY
TRBJ1-2,NA,TRBV7-2,NA,ASSQTTNYGYT
TRBJ2-2,NA,TRBV27,TRBD1,ATKTGGPGELF